A selection of T cell receptor beta chains follows, all from one sample in a study of T cell repertoires in cytomegalovirus infection. A single record per CDR3 protein comes from TCRdb applying MiXCR to the reads. The data hold fewer than 850,000 distinct CDR3 sequences, with roughly 28% observed a single time. Which antigens these TCRs recognize remains unknown. This material consisted of cultured CD8+ T cells from PBMCs, taken from culture after CMV antigen stimulation. These receptors all come from a human donor in good health (CMV status not recorded). Some clones in this sample may be carry-over from other donors' samples. CDR3s include the opening cysteine and the closing phenylalanine or tryptophan. The order of the fields is clone size, D gene, V gene, J gene, CDR3 DNA, CDR3 protein. A D gene is named only where the DNA matches it firmly. A row's size may be missing; if present it is once, few, many or a size class.

many,NA,TRBV7-6,TRBJ2-3,TGTGCCAGCAGCCCTAGGGCCGGGGGAACAGATACGCAGTATTTT,CASSPRAGGTDTQYF
few,NA,TRBV19,TRBJ1-1,TGTGCCAGTAGTATAGATCAGGCATGGACTGAAGCTTTCTTT,CASSIDQAWTEAFF
NA,TRBD2,TRBV29-1,TRBJ2-1,TGCAGCGTTGAGCGGGGCGGGGGGCTCGACAATGAGCAGTTCTTC,CSVERGGGLDNEQFF
NA,TRBD1,TRBV23-1,TRBJ2-2,TGCGCCAGCAGCAGGGGGCCCACCGGGGAGCTGTTTTTT,CASSRGPTGELFF
NA,TRBD2,TRBV6-6,TRBJ2-7,TGTGCCAGCAGTTACAACGAGCGGGGGGGCCTGTACGAGCAGTACTTC,CASSYNERGGLYEQYF
NA,NA,TRBV11-2,TRBJ2-5,TGTGCCAGCAGCTTAGATCGCCACTACAGGGTCGCGGAGACCCAGTACTTC,CASSLDRHYRVAETQYF
NA,NA,TRBV25-1,TRBJ2-5,TGTGCCAGCAGTGATCGGGGTGCGGCCCAGTACTTC,CASSDRGAAQYF
NA,NA,TRBV9,TRBJ2-1,TGTGCCAGCAGCGTAGCTGCGGCAGGGAATGAGCAGTTCTTC,CASSVAAAGNEQFF
NA,TRBD1,TRBV29-1,TRBJ2-4,TGCAGCGTTGAGGGAAAACAGGGGGCCAAAAACATTCAGTACTTC,CSVEGKQGAKNIQYF
NA,NA,TRBV7-4,TRBJ2-3,TGTGCCAGCAGCTTAGGTGAAGGGGGGGGTACAGATACGCAGTATTTT,CASSLGEGGGTDTQYF
many,TRBD1,TRBV6-2/TRBV6-3,TRBJ1-5,TGTGCCAGCAGTTACTCCCGACGGACAGGGATGAGGAGCAATCAGCCCCAGCATTTT,CASSYSRRTGMRSNQPQHF
NA,TRBD2,TRBV15,TRBJ2-1,TGTGCCACCAGCTTCGGACTAGCTGGGGAGCAGTTCTTC,CATSFGLAGEQFF
few,TRBD1,TRBV24-1,TRBJ1-5,TGTGCCACCCGGACAGGGGAAGGTCAGCCCCAGCATTTT,CATRTGEGQPQHF
few,NA,TRBV6-8,TRBJ2-1,TGTGCCAGCAGCCCGACAGGAGAAGCCTACAATGAGCAGTTCTTC,CASSPTGEAYNEQFF
few,NA,TRBV4-1,TRBJ1-1,TGCGCCAGCAGCTATGGATCAGGGGAAGCTTTCTTT,CASSYGSGEAFF
few,NA,TRBV14,TRBJ1-1,TGTGCCAGCAGCCAAGTTAGGAGGGGTGAAGCTTTCTTT,CASSQVRRGEAFF
NA,TRBD1,TRBV28,TRBJ2-1,TGTGCCAGCACTCACTCACCGGGACAGGGGGTCTATGAGCAGTTCTTC,CASTHSPGQGVYEQFF
NA,TRBD1,TRBV12-3/TRBV12-4,TRBJ1-1,TGTGCCAGCAGTTTAAGGACAGGGCGCTGGAACACTGAAGCTTTCTTT,CASSLRTGRWNTEAFF
NA,TRBD1,TRBV20-1,TRBJ1-1,TGCAGTGCTAGAGATCCGGACAGGGGGAACACTGAAGCTTTCTTT,CSARDPDRGNTEAFF
NA,NA,TRBV19,TRBJ1-5,TGTGCCAGTAGTATGGTGGAGGGCTTTGGGCCCCAGCATTTT,CASSMVEGFGPQHF
NA,NA,TRBV19,TRBJ2-2,TGTGCCAGTAGTATCCTCGGGCTCGGGGAGCTGTTTTTT,CASSILGLGELFF
NA,NA,TRBV7-2,TRBJ2-2,TGTGCCAGCAGCTTAGGCGGCAGCGCTTACCTGAACACCGGGGAGCTGTTTTTT,CASSLGGSAYLNTGELFF
NA,NA,TRBV20-1,TRBJ2-6,TGCAGTGCTAGAGATCCAGGGGCCCCTGGGGCCAACGTCCTGACTTTC,CSARDPGAPGANVLTF
NA,NA,TRBV4-3,TRBJ2-1,TGCGCCAGCAGCCAAGATTCCCAGCCTCCCGAGGGTGAGCAGTTCTTC,CASSQDSQPPEGEQFF
NA,NA,TRBV24-1,TRBJ2-1,TGTGCCACTAGGACGGACAATGAGCAGTTCTTC,CATRTDNEQFF
few,NA,TRBV7-6,TRBJ2-1,TGTGCCAGCAGCTTAGGGTGGCAGGGAAGAGCCTACAATGAGCAGTTCTTC,CASSLGWQGRAYNEQFF
NA,NA,TRBV7-8,TRBJ1-5,TGTGCCAGCAGCTTAGTATTTGGCGGCAATCAGCCCCAGCATTTT,CASSLVFGGNQPQHF
many,NA,TRBV7-8,TRBJ2-1,TGTGCCAGCAGCCCCGGCAGGGGCGGCAATGAGCAGTTCTTC,CASSPGRGGNEQFF
NA,NA,TRBV12-3/TRBV12-4,TRBJ1-2,TGTGCCAGCAGCTCGGATTTGAGCTATGGCTACACCTTC,CASSSDLSYGYTF
few,NA,TRBV7-9,TRBJ2-3,TGTGCCAGCAGCTTTAATGAGAGAACAGATACGCAGTATTTT,CASSFNERTDTQYF
few,NA,TRBV7-6,TRBJ2-5,TGTGCCAGCATCGGTCAGGGGGGATCGGAGACCCAGTACTTC,CASIGQGGSETQYF
NA,NA,TRBV24-1,TRBJ2-1,TGTGCCACCAGTGATCCCCAGACTAGCTACAATGAGCAGTTCTTC,CATSDPQTSYNEQFF
few,TRBD1,TRBV27,TRBJ2-7,TGTGCCAGCAGTTTATCCAACGTGGGGGGACAGGGACCATACGAGCAGTACTTC,CASSLSNVGGQGPYEQYF
NA,NA,TRBV24-1,TRBJ2-3,TGTGCCACCAGTGACCCTGGCGGGGACACAGATACGCGGTATTTT,CATSDPGGDTDTRYF
NA,NA,TRBV4-3,TRBJ1-5,TGCGCCAGCAGCCAAGATACTGGCAGGGCGGGAACTCAGCCCCAGCATTTT,CASSQDTGRAGTQPQHF
many,TRBD2,TRBV7-2,TRBJ2-5,TGTGCCAGCAGCCTCGGACTAGCGGGGACACAAGAGACCCAGTACTTC,CASSLGLAGTQETQYF
many,NA,TRBV6-4,TRBJ1-2,TGTGCCAGCAGCCGGGGTCTTCAACTCTATGGCTACACCTTC,CASSRGLQLYGYTF
NA,NA,TRBV7-8,TRBJ1-2,TGTGCCAGCAGCTTAGCGTCATGGGGTCAGAACTATGGCTACACCTTC,CASSLASWGQNYGYTF
few,NA,TRBV20-1,TRBJ2-3,TGCAGTGCTAGAGGCGGGGGCACAGATACGCAGTATTTT,CSARGGGTDTQYF
once,NA,TRBV7-8,TRBJ2-7,TGTGCCAGCAGCTTAGAGACCGGGGCAGGGACCCCCTACGAGCAGTACTTC,CASSLETGAGTPYEQYF